The 5 T cell receptor beta chains below all came from one sample that was sequenced in a study of T cell repertoires in ileal Crohn's disease. Repertoires were generated with immunoSEQ multiplex PCR, while TCRdb's copy carries only in-frame clones and drops some. The sample yields approximately 2,600 clones, about 76% seen once. Sequenced: ileal tissue. The receptors derive from an adult with Crohn's disease.

The rearrangement links TRBV4-2 to TRBJ1-2, with TRBD1 matching over 9 bases. Germline CDR1 reads LGHNA; CDR2 reads YNFKEQ. Trimming cost V 8 bases and J 11 bases; bases outside gene matches: 6. The CDR3 contains 11 residues. CDR3 residues: CASLGQGVYTF. CDR3 nucleotide sequence: TGTGCCAGCCTGGGACAGGGTGTATACACCTTC.

The rearrangement joins TRBV30 to TRBJ1-2, with D possibly TRBD1 on 6 matching bases. This CDR3 comprises 12 residues. CDR1 and CDR2 from the germline V gene are GTSNPN and SVGIG (reference sequence). Trimming pared 4 bases from V and 7 bases from J, leaving 13 bases between. The DNA of the CDR3 is TGTGCCTGGAATATGGGAGGGGGTGGCTACACCTTC. Amino acid sequence: CAWNMGGGGYTF.

V is TRBV29-1 and J is TRBJ2-1, with D perhaps matching TRBD1 (5 bases). This CDR3 has 12 residues. Per the germline V gene, CDR1 is SQVTM and CDR2 is ANQGSEA. V gave up 1 base and J gave up 10 bases, with 11 bases separating them. CDR3 sequence: CSVEAVRQEQFF. In nucleotides, the CDR3 is TGCAGCGTTGAAGCGGTTAGACAGGAGCAGTTCTTC.

The chain employs TRBV21-1 and TRBJ1-5. TRBV21-1 is flagged as a pseudogene. CDR3 length equals 10 residues. CDR3: CASSSQRQHF. The CDR3 region has the DNA TGTGCCAGCAGCTCTCAGCGCCAGCATTTT.

The gene calls are TRBV10-3 and TRBJ1-1, with D perhaps matching TRBD1 (5 bases). Trimming took 7 bases from V and 4 from J, leaving 13 bases between them. The germline gives CDR1 ENHRY, CDR2 SYGVKD. The length of the CDR3 is 13 residues. In DNA form, the CDR3 reads TGTGCCATCACCTCCGGGGGGGGCACTGAAGCTTTCTTT. Amino acids: CAITSGGGTEAFF.